The rows below give T cell receptor beta chains drawn from one sample of a study of cytomegalovirus exposure and HLA in healthy donors. Assay: immunoSEQ multiplex PCR; the TCRdb copy retains only in-frame clones and omits some. The table shows 98,000 or so clones, with roughly 80% occurring only once. Sequenced input: PBMCs. Receptor source: a man aged 55 to 70 in good health and CMV-seropositive. Both conserved end residues are part of each CDR3. A D gene is named only where the DNA matches it firmly. A row's size may be missing; if present it is once, few, many or a size class.

V gene,D gene,J gene,clone size,CDR3 DNA,CDR3 protein
TRBV30,TRBD1,TRBJ1-1,-,TGTGCCTGGAGTAACCAGGGGGCGCGGCGGGACACTGAAGCTTTCTTT,CAWSNQGARRDTEAFF
TRBV15,-,TRBJ1-5,-,TGTGCCACCATAAATTCGAATGCAGCCATCCGGGGCAATCAGCCCCAGCATTTT,CATINSNAAIRGNQPQHF
TRBV5-4,-,TRBJ1-1,-,TGTGCCAGCAGACCGACAATGAACACTGAAGCTTTCTTT,CASRPTMNTEAFF
TRBV6-6,-,TRBJ1-1,-,TGTGCCACAAAGCGGGAGGTGAACACTGAAGCTTTCTTT,CATKREVNTEAFF
TRBV6-4,-,TRBJ2-1,once,TGTGCCAGCTCGGGACTGAGGGGCAATGAGCAGTTCTTC,CASSGLRGNEQFF
TRBV5-4,-,TRBJ1-3,-,TGTGCCAGCAGCTTGGCCGGGGGGAGAAGCTCTGGAAACACCATATATTTT,CASSLAGGRSSGNTIYF
TRBV2,TRBD1,TRBJ1-1,-,TGTGCCAGCGCCCAGGGGGGGAACACTGAAGCTTTCTTT,CASAQGGNTEAFF
TRBV6-5,TRBD2,TRBJ2-1,-,TGTGCCGCGACTAGCAGCGACCCCAATGAGCAGTTCTTC,CAATSSDPNEQFF
TRBV10-3,-,TRBJ1-6,once,TGTGCCATCAGTGGGCGACAGGTAGGGGATAATTCACCCCTCCACTTT,CAISGRQVGDNSPLHF
TRBV2,TRBD1,TRBJ2-2,-,TGTGCCAGCGTGTACCTCACAGGACAGGTCCTCGGGGCCGGGGAGCTGTTTTTT,CASVYLTGQVLGAGELFF
TRBV5-1,TRBD2,TRBJ2-5,-,TGCGCCAGCAGCTTGGTCTCTAGCGGGGGGCCGAAGCAAGAGACCCAGTACTTC,CASSLVSSGGPKQETQYF
TRBV5-5,TRBD1,TRBJ2-3,-,TGTGCCAGCAGTGGACAGGGTACAGATACGCAGTATTTT,CASSGQGTDTQYF
TRBV2,-,TRBJ2-7,once,TGTGCCAGCAGTGAGGGGGGAAAGCAGTACTTC,CASSEGGKQYF
TRBV5-1,TRBD1,TRBJ1-5,-,TGCGCCAGCAGCCCCGGGACAGGGCCCAATCAGCCCCAGCATTTT,CASSPGTGPNQPQHF
TRBV9,-,TRBJ2-3,-,TGTGCCAGCAGCCCTGGAGGGGCGTCGATAGATACGCAGTATTTT,CASSPGGASIDTQYF
TRBV6-5,-,TRBJ2-7,-,TGTGCCAGCAGTTCCAGGGCCTTCCAAACCTACGAGCAGTACTTC,CASSSRAFQTYEQYF
TRBV7-2,-,TRBJ2-1,-,TGTGCCAGCAGCTTAGTAGCACGTCTAGTGTACAATGAGCAGTTCTTC,CASSLVARLVYNEQFF
TRBV5-1,TRBD1,TRBJ1-3,-,TGCGCCAGCAGCTGGAGAACAGGGGACTCTGGAAACACCATATATTTT,CASSWRTGDSGNTIYF
TRBV6-5,TRBD1,TRBJ1-1,few,TGTGCCAGCAGTTGGACAGGGCACACTGAAGCTTTCTTT,CASSWTGHTEAFF
TRBV6-1,TRBD1,TRBJ2-1,-,TGTGCCAGCAGTGTTTGGACAGGGTCAGGTAATGAGCAGTTCTTC,CASSVWTGSGNEQFF
TRBV18,TRBD1,TRBJ1-5,-,TGTGCCAGCTCACCGCGACAGGGTAGGGATCAGCCCCAGCATTTT,CASSPRQGRDQPQHF
TRBV19,-,TRBJ1-1,-,TGTGCCAGTAGTTCGAAGACAGGACAAACTGAAGCTTTCTTT,CASSSKTGQTEAFF
TRBV11-2,TRBD1,TRBJ2-7,-,TGTGCCAGCGGGCGGGACAGGGATACCTACGAGCAGTACTTC,CASGRDRDTYEQYF
TRBV5-4,-,TRBJ1-1,-,TGTGCCAGCAGCTTGACCGGGAACACTGAAGCTTTCTTT,CASSLTGNTEAFF
TRBV9,TRBD1,TRBJ1-3,-,TGTGCCAGCAGCGGGGGGACAGGGGCTGGAAACACCATATATTTT,CASSGGTGAGNTIYF
TRBV2,-,TRBJ1-2,-,TGTGCCAGCAGTGAGCAGGGCGGGGACTATGGCTACACCTTC,CASSEQGGDYGYTF
TRBV28,TRBD1,TRBJ1-5,-,TGTGCCAGCGGGCAACCGGGACAGCGCAATCAGCCCCAGCATTTT,CASGQPGQRNQPQHF
TRBV6-1,TRBD1,TRBJ2-7,-,TGTGCCAGCACCCTACAGGGGAGCTCCTACGAGCAGTACTTC,CASTLQGSSYEQYF
TRBV19,-,TRBJ2-6,few,TGTGCCAGTAGTATCGACAGGCAACCTGGGGCCAACGTCCTGACTTTC,CASSIDRQPGANVLTF
TRBV7-2,TRBD1,TRBJ1-2,once,TGTGCCAGCAGCTTAGCCCCGGGACAGGGTTCTAGTGGCTACACCTTC,CASSLAPGQGSSGYTF
TRBV5-4,TRBD2,TRBJ2-6,once,TGTGCCAGCAGCTTGGGGCGGCGGGGGGGTCTGGGGGCCAACGTCCTGACTTTC,CASSLGRRGGLGANVLTF
TRBV25-1,-,TRBJ1-2,-,TGTGCCAGCAGTGGCATAGCGGGGCTGCAGGGTGGCTACACCTTC,CASSGIAGLQGGYTF
TRBV7-3,-,TRBJ2-1,once,TGTGCCAGCAGCCCCCCAAACAATGAGCAGTTCTTC,CASSPPNNEQFF
TRBV2,-,TRBJ1-3,-,TGTGCCAGCAGAAGAGTCAGGGTTGGGGGAAACACCATATATTTT,CASRRVRVGGNTIYF
TRBV28,-,TRBJ1-3,-,TGTGCCAGCAGTTTAGAACAGGGTTACAACTCTGGAAACACCATATATTTT,CASSLEQGYNSGNTIYF
TRBV4-3,TRBD1,TRBJ1-5,once,TGCGCCAGCAGCCAAGAAAAGGGGGCACAGCATCAGCCCCAGCATTTT,CASSQEKGAQHQPQHF
TRBV7-2,TRBD2,TRBJ2-3,once,TGTGCCAGCAGCTTTCGGACTAGCGGGGCTAGCACAGATACGCAGTATTTT,CASSFRTSGASTDTQYF
TRBV9,-,TRBJ1-1,-,TGTGCCAGCAGCGTAGGGGGGGAGGCGAACACTGAAGCTTTCTTT,CASSVGGEANTEAFF
TRBV20-1,TRBD1,TRBJ1-1,-,TGCAGTGCCTCCAGGACAGGGTTAGCTTTCTTT,CSASRTGLAFF
TRBV19,-,TRBJ2-5,once,TGTGCCAGTAGTCTCGAGACCCTAGGGACCCAGTACTTC,CASSLETLGTQYF
TRBV28,TRBD1,TRBJ1-5,-,TGTGCCAGCAGTGCAAACTACAGGGGGCGCGGGTCCCAGCATTTT,CASSANYRGRGSQHF
TRBV30,-,TRBJ1-4,few,TGTGCCGGGAGGCCGGGAGGAGCTAATGAAAAACTGTTTTTT,CAGRPGGANEKLFF
TRBV7-9,-,TRBJ1-4,-,TGTGCCAGCAGACCAGGGTTAGGCGAAAAACTGTTTTTT,CASRPGLGEKLFF
TRBV12-5,TRBD1,TRBJ1-2,-,TGTGCTAGTGGCCCGGACAGGGATGGCTACACCTTC,CASGPDRDGYTF
TRBV4-2,TRBD2,TRBJ2-1,-,TGTGCCAGCAGCCCTCGGACTAGCGGCTCCTACAATGAGCAGTTCTTC,CASSPRTSGSYNEQFF
TRBV7-6,TRBD2,TRBJ2-3,-,TGTGCCAGCAGCTTATTAGCGGGGGGGCCAGATACGCAGTATTTT,CASSLLAGGPDTQYF
TRBV6-1,TRBD1,TRBJ2-7,once,TGTGCCAGCAGCGGACAGGGCACCTACGAGCAGTACTTC,CASSGQGTYEQYF
TRBV5-8,-,TRBJ1-1,-,TGTGCCAGCAGCTTGGCCCGGGGTTCCATAATGGGAGCTTTCTTT,CASSLARGSIMGAFF
TRBV25-1,TRBD1,TRBJ2-1,-,TGTGCCAGCAGCTTGGGACAGGGACCCTACAATGAGCAGTTCTTC,CASSLGQGPYNEQFF
TRBV2,-,TRBJ2-1,-,TGTGCCAGCAGTGGAACGTACCGGCAGGTCTACAATGAGCAGTTCTTC,CASSGTYRQVYNEQFF
TRBV28,-,TRBJ2-7,-,TGTGCCAGCAGTCTGGGGGCTACAGGGAAGTCCTACGAGCAGTACTTC,CASSLGATGKSYEQYF